A selection of T cell receptor beta chains follows, all from one sample in a study of identical twins. MiXCR, applied by TCRdb to the 5' RACE reads, yields one record per CDR3 protein. Among approximately 500,000 distinct CDR3 sequences, approximately 24% were seen once, and the ten largest hold approximately 2.9%. These data also formed part of another study, on T cells expressing NK-cell markers.

Material for sequencing was CD4+ T cells sorted from blood. The source of these receptors is a woman under 30 in good health. Each CDR3 is given with its conserved first and last residue. D genes are given only for firm matches. Clone sizes are given selectively: once, few, many, or a class where the clone is expanded.

J: TRBJ2-6; size: few; length: 17; D: TRBD1; V: TRBV28; DNA: TGTGCCAGCAGTTCGGGACAGGTTCCTTCTGGGGCCAACGTCCTGACTTTC; CDR3: CASSSGQVPSGANVLTF
J: TRBJ2-3; size: NA; length: 15; D: NA; V: TRBV5-6; DNA: TGTGCCAGCAGCTTCGGTCCCGCGGGCACAGATACGCAGTATTTT; CDR3: CASSFGPAGTDTQYF
J: TRBJ1-6; size: few; length: 15; D: TRBD1; V: TRBV7-9; DNA: TGTGCCAGCAGCTTTACGACAGGGGAAAATTCACCCCTCCACTTT; CDR3: CASSFTTGENSPLHF
J: TRBJ2-7; size: NA; length: 14; D: NA; V: TRBV15; DNA: TGTGCCACCAGCAGAGATGGCCGTGTGGCCGAGCAGTACTTC; CDR3: CATSRDGRVAEQYF
J: TRBJ1-2; size: NA; length: 17; D: TRBD1; V: TRBV23-1; DNA: TGCGCCAGCAGTCAATCGAGGGGAGACAGGGGGCTGTTTGGCTACACCTTC; CDR3: CASSQSRGDRGLFGYTF
J: TRBJ2-1; size: NA; length: 17; D: TRBD2; V: TRBV20-1; DNA: TGCAGTGCCCGTGGACTAGCGGGCCTAAGCTCCTACAATGAGCAGTTCTTC; CDR3: CSARGLAGLSSYNEQFF
J: TRBJ2-1; size: many; length: 17; D: TRBD2; V: TRBV5-1; DNA: TGCGCCAGCCATGTACTAGCGGGGGGTCTGTCCTACAATGAGCAGTTCTTC; CDR3: CASHVLAGGLSYNEQFF
J: TRBJ2-7; size: NA; length: 14; D: TRBD2; V: TRBV20-1; DNA: TGCAGTGCCTCCGGGACTAGCCAAACCTACGAGCAGTACTTC; CDR3: CSASGTSQTYEQYF
J: TRBJ2-7; size: few; length: 13; D: NA; V: TRBV5-1; DNA: TGCGCCAGCAGCTTGAATGACGGTTACGAGCAGTACTTC; CDR3: CASSLNDGYEQYF
J: TRBJ1-4; size: few; length: 14; D: NA; V: TRBV6-1; DNA: TGTGCCAGCGCCCCCCGGGCAGCAAGTGAAAAACTGTTTTTT; CDR3: CASAPRAASEKLFF
J: TRBJ2-5; size: NA; length: 14; D: NA; V: TRBV7-9; DNA: TGTGCCAGCAGCTTAGAGTTGCTGCAAGAGACCCAGTACTTC; CDR3: CASSLELLQETQYF
J: TRBJ2-2; size: few; length: 16; D: TRBD2; V: TRBV5-1; DNA: TGCGCCAGCAGCCCGAGCGGGAGTATGAACACCGGGGAGCTGTTTTTT; CDR3: CASSPSGSMNTGELFF
J: TRBJ2-3; size: many; length: 18; D: TRBD2; V: TRBV7-8; DNA: TGTGCCAGCAGCTCCGGGACTAGCGGGAGTGGGGTTCGAGATACGCAGTATTTT; CDR3: CASSSGTSGSGVRDTQYF
J: TRBJ1-2; size: few; length: 13; D: NA; V: TRBV12-3/TRBV12-4; DNA: TGTGCCAGCAAAAGGTTGGAGGGGGGAGGCTACACCTTC; CDR3: CASKRLEGGGYTF
J: TRBJ1-1; size: NA; length: 12; D: NA; V: TRBV27; DNA: TGTGCCAGCAGGCACCTGAACACTGAAGCTTTCTTT; CDR3: CASRHLNTEAFF
J: TRBJ2-7; size: few; length: 13; D: TRBD1; V: TRBV12-3/TRBV12-4; DNA: TGTGCCAGCAAAAACAGGGGCGTGGACGAGCAGTACTTC; CDR3: CASKNRGVDEQYF
J: TRBJ1-2; size: NA; length: 14; D: TRBD1; V: TRBV11-2; DNA: TGTGCCAGCAGCTTCGACAGGGCTACCTATGGCTACACCTTC; CDR3: CASSFDRATYGYTF
J: TRBJ2-5; size: NA; length: 15; D: NA; V: TRBV6-5; DNA: TGTGCCAGCAGTTACTCAGGAACATGGGCGGAGACCCAGTACTTC; CDR3: CASSYSGTWAETQYF
J: TRBJ2-7; size: few; length: 14; D: NA; V: TRBV2; DNA: TGTGCCAGCAGCGTTAAGGGAAGGGCGGGGGAGCAGTACTTC; CDR3: CASSVKGRAGEQYF
J: TRBJ2-2; size: NA; length: 13; D: NA; V: TRBV5-6; DNA: TGTGCCAGCAGCTTGAGTCTAGCGGGGGAGCTGTTTTTT; CDR3: CASSLSLAGELFF
J: TRBJ2-7; size: NA; length: 16; D: TRBD2; V: TRBV7-2; DNA: TGTGCCAGCAGCTTAACTAGCGGGAGGGCTGGGTACGAGCAGTACTTC; CDR3: CASSLTSGRAGYEQYF
J: TRBJ2-3; size: many; length: 14; D: TRBD2; V: TRBV5-5; DNA: TGTGCCAGCAGTTTAGAGCGGGGAACAGATACGCAGTATTTT; CDR3: CASSLERGTDTQYF
J: TRBJ2-3; size: few; length: 17; D: TRBD1; V: TRBV5-1; DNA: TGCGCCAGCAGCGGAGACAGGGGCCCGTACCCCACAGATACGCAGTATTTT; CDR3: CASSGDRGPYPTDTQYF
J: TRBJ2-1; size: NA; length: 16; D: NA; V: TRBV7-3; DNA: TGTGCCAGCAGCCCTCAGGGAGGTCACCAATACAATGAGCAGTTCTTC; CDR3: CASSPQGGHQYNEQFF
J: TRBJ2-1; size: many; length: 14; D: TRBD2; V: TRBV24-1; DNA: TGTGCCACCAGTGACAGGACTAGCGGCAATGAGCAGTTCTTC; CDR3: CATSDRTSGNEQFF
J: TRBJ2-2; size: NA; length: 15; D: NA; V: TRBV2; DNA: TGTGCCAGCAGTAATAGGCGGGCTGGGAACGGGGAGCTGTTTTTT; CDR3: CASSNRRAGNGELFF
J: TRBJ2-1; size: many; length: 14; D: NA; V: TRBV6-2/TRBV6-3; DNA: TGTGCCAGCAGGCGGGGTTCCTCCTACAATGAGCAGTTCTTC; CDR3: CASRRGSSYNEQFF
J: TRBJ1-2; size: NA; length: 16; D: NA; V: TRBV2; DNA: TGTGCCAGCAGTGAAGCGCGAAGGAGGCTCCTCTATGGCTACACCTTC; CDR3: CASSEARRRLLYGYTF
J: TRBJ2-1; size: NA; length: 15; D: NA; V: TRBV7-9; DNA: TGTGCCAGCAGCCCAGATTTGAGGATCTACAATGAGCAGTTCTTC; CDR3: CASSPDLRIYNEQFF
J: TRBJ2-3; size: few; length: 14; D: NA; V: TRBV12-3/TRBV12-4; DNA: TGTGCCAGCAGTTTCGCCCAGTCCACAGATACGCAGTATTTT; CDR3: CASSFAQSTDTQYF
J: TRBJ2-1; size: NA; length: 13; D: NA; V: TRBV4-3; DNA: TGCTCCAGCAGCCAAGACTTAACCGGGGAGCAGTTCTTC; CDR3: CSSSQDLTGEQFF
J: TRBJ1-3; size: NA; length: 14; D: NA; V: TRBV12-3/TRBV12-4; DNA: TGTGCCAGCAGTTTAGTGGGCCCCGGAAACACCATATATTTT; CDR3: CASSLVGPGNTIYF
J: TRBJ1-2; size: NA; length: 16; D: NA; V: TRBV5-1; DNA: TGCGCCAGCAGCTTGGCCGGGCGAGAGGAGTCCAATGGCTACACCTTC; CDR3: CASSLAGREESNGYTF
J: TRBJ2-4; size: few; length: 16; D: NA; V: TRBV27; DNA: TGTGCCAGCACTCGAGGGTTAGTCGTAGTCAAAAACATTCAGTACTTC; CDR3: CASTRGLVVVKNIQYF
J: TRBJ2-1; size: NA; length: 16; D: TRBD2; V: TRBV5-1; DNA: TGCGTCAGCAGCTTGCGTACGAGCGGGAGGGAGAATGAGCAGTTCTTC; CDR3: CVSSLRTSGRENEQFF
J: TRBJ2-5; size: NA; length: 14; D: NA; V: TRBV5-6; DNA: TGTGCCAGCAGCTTGAACGGTGTTCAAGAGACCCAGTACTTC; CDR3: CASSLNGVQETQYF
J: TRBJ1-6; size: few; length: 13; D: NA; V: TRBV21-1; DNA: TGTGCCATACCCGGGGGTCTGAATTCACCCCTCCACTTT; CDR3: CAIPGGLNSPLHF
J: TRBJ2-1; size: NA; length: 12; D: NA; V: TRBV20-1; DNA: TGCAGTGCTGGAGGGGTTTACAATGAGCAGTTCTTC; CDR3: CSAGGVYNEQFF
J: TRBJ2-7; size: NA; length: 13; D: NA; V: TRBV7-8; DNA: TGTGCCAGCAGCACCCGAACTGGCGACGAGCAGTACTTC; CDR3: CASSTRTGDEQYF
J: TRBJ2-1; size: NA; length: 15; D: TRBD2; V: TRBV5-1; DNA: TGCGCCAGCAGCTTCGGGGTGGGCGGGAGTGCTGAGCAGTTCTTC; CDR3: CASSFGVGGSAEQFF
J: TRBJ2-3; size: few; length: 14; D: NA; V: TRBV6-2/TRBV6-3; DNA: TGTGCCAGCAGTTACCTCATCCCCACAGATACGCAGTATTTT; CDR3: CASSYLIPTDTQYF
J: TRBJ2-3; size: few; length: 14; D: NA; V: TRBV12-3/TRBV12-4; DNA: TGTGCCAGCACGAGTCTCCAATCCACAGATACGCAGTATTTT; CDR3: CASTSLQSTDTQYF